Below are 27 T cell receptor beta chains sequenced from a single sample in a study of tumor and adjacent non-tumor tissue in lung cancer. TCRbeta libraries were built with three rounds of nested PCR, modified from ARM-PCR. Via MiXCR, TCRdb re-called the multiplex PCR reads, giving one row per CDR3 protein. The table has more than 60,000 distinct CDR3 sequences, 60% to 80% seen once. The template was RNA from unsorted bulk tissue. Material: lung tumor tissue. The receptors originated from a woman between 50 and 59 years old with non-small cell lung cancer.

The chain carries TRBV6-6 and TRBJ2-7; D is possibly TRBD1 (5 bases). CDR1 and CDR2 (germline): MNHNY, SVGAGI (reference sequence). V lost 1 base to trimming and J lost 3 bases, with 13 bases between them. There are 15 residues in the CDR3. The DNA of the CDR3 is TGTGCCAGCAGTTACTTTGGGGCAAGGGACTACGAGCAGTACTTC. Translated, it gives CASSYFGARDYEQYF.

Points on this clonotype: The germline gene is not matched at one end of the junction; a read error may be the cause. The chain is built from TRBV4-1 and TRBJ2-5, with 7 bases fitting TRBD2. Germline CDR1 is MGHRA and CDR2 is YSYEKL. The CDR3 is made up of 15 amino acids. The CDR3 DNA is TGCGCTAGCAGCCAAGCGGAGCGGGATGAGGAGACCCAGAACTTC. Its protein is CASSQAERDEETQNF.

Concerning this clonotype: Lacking the conserved final phenylalanine or tryptophan, this CDR3 likely reflects a read error. Because the CDR3's place on the DNA is in doubt, the DNA is left out and the CDR3 is given as listed by TCRdb. This sequence joins TRBV28 and TRBJ2-3; the listed D gene, TRBD1, was not tested against the DNA. Germline V gene sequence: CDR1 MDHEN, CDR2 SYDVKM. The CDR3 has 12 amino acids, counting both end residues. This CDR3 reads CAIQGAADTQFL.

In this sample, this clonotype turned up a few times. The gene calls are TRBV12-3 or TRBV12-4 and TRBJ1-2; D unclear. The CDR3 totals 13 residues. Trimming took 6 bases from V and 1 from J, leaving 9 bases between them. The CDR3 nucleotides are TGTGCCAGCAGCTTGGAATATAACTATGGCTACACCTTC. As protein: CASSLEYNYGYTF.

The chain employs TRBV6-5 and TRBJ1-2, with no clear D. CDR3 size: 11 residues. V lost 9 bases and J lost 8, with 13 bases in between. CDR1 MNHEY and CDR2 SVGAGI come from the germline V gene. Here the CDR3 reads CASRRHVGYTF. The CDR3 region has the DNA TGTGCCAGTAGGAGACATGTAGGCTACACCTTC.

This clonotype was picked up one time. This chain uses TRBV10-1 with TRBJ2-3; 7 bases line up with TRBD2. Per the germline V gene, CDR1 is WNHNN and CDR2 is SYGVQD (reference sequence). The CDR3 loop spans 12 amino acids. Unmatched junction bases numbered 8, after V lost 6 bases and J lost 11 bases. The CDR3 nucleotides are TGCGCCAGCAGAGGGGAGGGAGCTATGCAGTATTTT. It translates to CASRGEGAMQYF.

Note on this clonotype: The junction differs from germline at one of its ends, possibly a read error. The genes are TRBV29-1 and TRBJ2-7; 7 bases match TRBD2. CDR3 length: 15 residues. The germline V gene has CDR1 SQVTM and CDR2 ANQGSEA. The CDR3 loop reads CSVAAGTNSGGEQYF. DNA of the CDR3: TGCAGTGTTGCCGCCGGGACTAACAGTGGGGGTGAGCAGTACTTC.

In its sample, this clonotype was seen once. No conserved phenylalanine or tryptophan ends this CDR3, so it is likely a read error. The DNA is omitted, as the CDR3 cannot be located on it reliably, and the CDR3 follows TCRdb's listing. The V and J genes are TRBV6-2 or TRBV6-3 and TRBJ2-1. Germline CDR1 and CDR2: MNHEY and SVGEGT. Including both end residues, the CDR3 is 14 amino acids long. CDR3 region: CANSYTENASEHFI.

This clonotype occurred once. The CDR3 does not close with the conserved phenylalanine or tryptophan, likely indicating a read error. The chain combines TRBV29-1 with TRBJ1-1; TRBD1 matches at 8 bases. Per the germline V gene, CDR1 is SQVTM and CDR2 is ANQGSEA. The CDR3 totals 14 residues. CDR3 residues: CRVGGGQDNTEAFS. In DNA form, the CDR3 reads TGCAGGGTTGGGGGGGGACAGGACAACACTGAAGCTTTCTCC.

This sequence joins TRBV11-3 and TRBJ2-1; no clear D gene. Trimming pared 7 bases from V and 16 bases from J, leaving 23 bases between. The CDR3 spans 13 residues. The germline V gene has CDR1 SGHNT and CDR2 YENEEA. The CDR3 bases are TGTGCCAGCAACTTCTCCGTTTACAATGAACAATTCTTC. It encodes CASNFSVYNEQFF.

Regarding this clonotype: An end of the junction differs from the germline gene, which may be a read error. The J gene is TRBJ2-1, the V gene TRBV6-5; D gene unclear. The CDR3 covers 16 residues. Germline loops: CDR1 MNHEY, CDR2 SVGAGI. The CDR3 DNA reads as TGTGCCAGCAGTTACCTTCAGATAGACTCCTACAATGAACAGTTCTTC. It specifies CASSYLQIDSYNEQFF.

In the case of this clonotype: The junction does not match germline at one end; this may be a read error. This chain links TRBV6-5 with TRBJ1-5; the match to TRBD1 covers 9 bases. Judging by the DNA end, TRBJ2-3 fits better; the J call may be wrong. The germline gives CDR1 MNHEY, CDR2 SVGAGI. CDR3 size: 15 residues. The CDR3 coding sequence is TGTGTCAGCAGTTATACACAGGGGGCGGGTCAGTCCCAGTATTTT. Translation gives CVSSYTQGAGQSQYF.

This clonotype was seen a single time. As the CDR3 is not closed by the conserved phenylalanine or tryptophan, this likely results from a read error. This chain connects TRBV6-1 to TRBJ1-5; D call uncertain. This CDR3 contains 13 residues. Trimming took off 7 bases at V and 6 bases at J, with 13 bases between the two ends. Germline CDR1 and CDR2: MNHNS and SASEGT. As DNA, the CDR3 is TGTGCCAGCACTTCAGATGCCCTTCAGCCCCAGCATTCT. It encodes CASTSDALQPQHS.

Points on this clonotype: A junction end diverges from the germline sequence, so it may reflect a read error. The chain is built from TRBV11-2 and TRBJ2-7; D is possibly TRBD1 or TRBD2 (5 bases each). This CDR3 is 15 amino acids long. Germline CDR1 SGHAT, CDR2 FQNNGV. The CDR3 DNA follows: TGTGCCGGCAGCTTAACGTGGGGGAGCTCCTACGAAGAGTACTTC. It translates to CAGSLTWGSSYEEYF. The variable domain in full, with the rest retrieved from reference TRBV11-2 and TRBJ2-7, is EAGVAQSPRYKIIEKRQSVAFWCNPISGHATLYWYQQILGQGPKLLIQFQNNGVVDDSQLPKDRFSAERLKGVDSTLKIQPAKLEDSAVYLCAGSLTWGSSYEEYFGPGTRLTVT.

Worth noting for this clonotype: An end of the junction does not agree with germline; a read error may underlie this. The chain uses TRBV29-1 and TRBJ2-1; TRBD2 agrees at 8 bases. Per germline, CDR1 SQVTM and CDR2 ANQGSEA. The length of the CDR3 is 13 residues. CDR3 loop: CSVRSGRNNEQFF. CDR3 bases: TGTAGCGTTCGGAGCGGGAGAAACAATGAGCAGTTCTTC.

This clonotype appeared once. Mismatch with germline at one junction end may stem from a read error. The V gene is TRBV29-1, the J gene TRBJ2-7; the D gene is possibly TRBD2 (5 bases). The CDR3 sequence is 12 residues long. CDR1 and CDR2 (germline): SQVTM, ANQGSEA. CDR3 bases: TGCAGCGTGGAGGCGCATAGCTACGAGCAGCAGTTC. Its translation is CSVEAHSYEQQF.

To note about this clonotype: It is likely a read error, because the conserved phenylalanine at the end of the CDR3 is missing. The chain is built from TRBV6-1 and TRBJ2-5; D might be TRBD1 (5 bases). The CDR3 runs to 16 residues. V lost 1 base to trimming and J lost 4 bases, with 16 bases between them. The germline V gene has CDR1 MNHNS and CDR2 SASEGT. The CDR3 DNA reads TGTGCCAGCAGTGAAGGAACACTGAGACAGCTAGAGACCCAGTACTTA. It yields the protein CASSEGTLRQLETQYL.

The chain links TRBV14 to TRBJ2-1; 12 nucleotides match TRBD2. The J segment lost 4 bases and the V segment lost 4 bases, leaving 14 bases of the junction unmatched. The CDR3 sequence is 19 residues long. CDR1 is SGHDN and CDR2 is FVKESK in the germline V gene. The CDR3 nucleotides read TGTGCCAGCAGCCGACAGCGCGAGACGGGACTAGCGGGTTACAATGAGCAGTTCTTC. Its translation is CASSRQRETGLAGYNEQFF.

Concerning this clonotype: Since no conserved phenylalanine or tryptophan closes the CDR3, a read error is the likely cause. V usage is TRBV29-1 and J usage is TRBJ2-4; perhaps TRBD2 as D (5 bases). Germline V gives CDR1 SQVTM, CDR2 ANQGSEA. With 0 bases removed from V and 5 bases from J, the gap between germline ends came to 17 bases. CDR3 length: 16 amino acids. CDR3 sequence (DNA): TGCAGCGTTGAAGATCGGGGTGGGCTAGTCGAAAACATTCAGTACTTA. This translates into CSVEDRGGLVENIQYL.

This clonotype came up many times. The rearrangement uses TRBV11-2 and TRBJ2-5; 14 nucleotides match TRBD2. The germline CDR1 and CDR2 sequences are SGHAT and FQNNGV. The CDR3 totals 17 residues. Trimming removed 5 bases from V and 4 bases from J; junction bases left unmatched: 9. The CDR3, as DNA: TGTGCCAGCAGCCCGGGACTAGCGGGAGTCGGCCTAGAGACCCAGTACTTC. Encoded protein: CASSPGLAGVGLETQYF. Together with reference TRBV11-2 and TRBJ2-5, the CDR3 gives the full variable domain: EAGVAQSPRYKIIEKRQSVAFWCNPISGHATLYWYQQILGQGPKLLIQFQNNGVVDDSQLPKDRFSAERLKGVDSTLKIQPAKLEDSAVYLCASSPGLAGVGLETQYFGPGTRLLVL.

About this clonotype: One junction end disagrees with the germline gene, perhaps due to a read error. Written as DNA, the CDR3 is TGTACCAGCAGTCACCCAGGGGGCACTGAAGCTTCCTTT. This encodes CTSSHPGGTEASF. The chain uses TRBV6-5 and TRBJ1-1; TRBD1 aligns across 8 bases. The CDR3 runs to 13 residues. The V gene's germline CDR1 is MNHEY and CDR2 SVGAGI.

As concerns this clonotype: Without the conserved terminal phenylalanine or tryptophan, this CDR3 likely stems from a read error. The rearrangement joins TRBV6-5 to TRBJ2-3, with D maybe TRBD2 (6 bases). This CDR3 has 15 residues. The V end was cut by 7 bases, the J end by 6 bases, with 20 bases between. Germline values: CDR1 MNHEY, CDR2 SVGAGI. In DNA, the CDR3 is TGTGCCAGCACCCTGGTCGCGGGACCAACCGATACGCAGTATTCT. It specifies CASTLVAGPTDTQYS.

A remark on this clonotype: A read error is likely, as this CDR3 ends without the conserved phenylalanine or tryptophan. The chain recombines TRBV4-1 with TRBJ1-5; perhaps TRBD1 as D (6 bases). This CDR3 spans 18 amino acids. The germline gives CDR1 MGHRA, CDR2 YSYEKL. The CDR3 loop is CASSQAPSRAGDIQPQHL. For the CDR3, the DNA is TGCGCTAGCAGCCAAGCACCTTCGAGGGCAGGGGACATTCAGCCCCAGCATTTA.

In regard to this clonotype: The junction departs from germline at one end; a sequencing error may be responsible. The chain links TRBV11-2 to TRBJ2-1; D gene ambiguous. The CDR3 has 14 amino acids. The germline gives CDR1 SGHAT, CDR2 FQNNGV. The chain's CDR3 is CACSFGSTYNEQFF. Here the CDR3 DNA reads TGTGCCTGCAGCTTTGGCAGTACCTACAATGAGCAGTTCTTC.

The chain joins TRBV10-3 to TRBJ2-1; the D gene is possibly TRBD2 (6 bases). The CDR3 covers 16 residues. Germline assignment: CDR1 ENHRY and CDR2 SYGVKD. V was pared by 7 bases and J by 6 bases, with 22 bases between. The CDR3 is CAIKDGALAEGNEQFF. CDR3 DNA: TGTGCCATCAAAGATGGGGCATTAGCGGAAGGCAATGAGCAGTTCTTC.

This clonotype was observed once. A junction boundary mismatches the germline segment, possibly from a read error. J is TRBJ2-2 and V is TRBV10-3; maybe TRBD2 (5 bases). Per germline, CDR1 ENHRY and CDR2 SYGVKD. CDR3 length: 16 amino acids. The CDR3 sequence is CAISESRDGNTGELFF. The CDR3 DNA is TGTGCCATCAGTGAGTCCCGGGATGGAAACACAGGGGAGCTGTTTTTT.

This rearrangement joins TRBV11-2 to TRBJ2-7, with TRBD2 matching 14 bases. The CDR3 is made up of 17 amino acids. Germline V gene lookup returns CDR1 SGHAT and CDR2 FQNNGV. J was trimmed by 7 bases and V by 9 bases; bases with no gene match: 17. CDR3 in amino acids: CARNPLTSGRALWEQYF. The DNA for the CDR3 is TGTGCCAGGAACCCCCTGACTAGCGGGAGGGCATTGTGGGAGCAGTACTTC.